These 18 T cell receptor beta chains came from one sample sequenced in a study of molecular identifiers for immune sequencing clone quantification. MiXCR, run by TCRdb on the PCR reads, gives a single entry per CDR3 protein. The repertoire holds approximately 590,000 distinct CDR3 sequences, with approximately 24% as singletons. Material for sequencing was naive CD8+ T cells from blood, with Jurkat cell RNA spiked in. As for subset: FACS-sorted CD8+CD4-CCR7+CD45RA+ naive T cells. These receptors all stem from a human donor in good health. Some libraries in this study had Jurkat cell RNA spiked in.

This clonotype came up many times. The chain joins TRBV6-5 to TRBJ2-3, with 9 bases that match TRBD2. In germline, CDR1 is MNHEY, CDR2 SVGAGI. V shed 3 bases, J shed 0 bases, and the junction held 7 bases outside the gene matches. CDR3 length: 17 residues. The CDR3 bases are TGTGCCAGCAGTTATTACAGGACTAGCGTTAGCACAGATACGCAGTATTTT. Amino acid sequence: CASSYYRTSVSTDTQYF.

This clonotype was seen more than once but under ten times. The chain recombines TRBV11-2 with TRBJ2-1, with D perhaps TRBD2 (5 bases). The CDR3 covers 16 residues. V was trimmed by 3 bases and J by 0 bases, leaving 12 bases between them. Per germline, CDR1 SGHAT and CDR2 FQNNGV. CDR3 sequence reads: CASSFLMGSSYNEQFF. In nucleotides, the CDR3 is TGTGCCAGCAGCTTCCTTATGGGGAGCTCCTACAATGAGCAGTTCTTC.

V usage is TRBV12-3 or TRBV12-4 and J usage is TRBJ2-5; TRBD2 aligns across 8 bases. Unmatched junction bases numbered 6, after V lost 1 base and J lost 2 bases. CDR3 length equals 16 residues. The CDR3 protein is CASSLESSGWQETQYF. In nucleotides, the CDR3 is TGTGCCAGCAGTTTAGAGTCTAGCGGGTGGCAAGAGACCCAGTACTTC.

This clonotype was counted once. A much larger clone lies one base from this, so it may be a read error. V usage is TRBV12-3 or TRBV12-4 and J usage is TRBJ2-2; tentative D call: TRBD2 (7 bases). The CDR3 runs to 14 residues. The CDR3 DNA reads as TGTGCCAGCACCCGGGGGGCGAACAGCGGGGAGCTGTTTTTT. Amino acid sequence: CASTRGANSGELFF.

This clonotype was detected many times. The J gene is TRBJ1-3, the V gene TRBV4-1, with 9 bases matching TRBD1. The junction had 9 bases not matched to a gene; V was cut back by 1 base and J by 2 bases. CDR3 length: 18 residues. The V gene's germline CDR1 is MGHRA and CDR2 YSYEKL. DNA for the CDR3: TGCGCCAGCAGCCAAGCGTACGACAGGGGGTCCACTGGAAACACCATATATTTT. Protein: CASSQAYDRGSTGNTIYF.

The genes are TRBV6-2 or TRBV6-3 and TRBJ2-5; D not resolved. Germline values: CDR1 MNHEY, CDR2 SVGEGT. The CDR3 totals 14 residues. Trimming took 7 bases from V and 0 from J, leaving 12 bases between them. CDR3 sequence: CASTNGRYQETQYF. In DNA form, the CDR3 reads TGTGCCAGCACTAACGGCAGATACCAAGAGACCCAGTACTTC.

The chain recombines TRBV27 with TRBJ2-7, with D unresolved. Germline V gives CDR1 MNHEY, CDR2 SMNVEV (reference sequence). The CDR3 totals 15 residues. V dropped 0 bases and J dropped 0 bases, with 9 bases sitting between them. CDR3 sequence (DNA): TGTGCCAGCAGTTTATCGTCAGGAACCTCCTACGAGCAGTACTTC. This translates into CASSLSSGTSYEQYF.

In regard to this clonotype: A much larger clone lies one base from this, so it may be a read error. The CDR3 coding sequence is TGTGCCGGCAAGGATATGAGAGGGAATGAGCAGTTCTTC. Protein: CAGKDMRGNEQFF. This chain connects TRBV6-2 or TRBV6-3 to TRBJ2-1; a possible D gene is TRBD2 (5 bases). V was trimmed by 11 bases and J by 7 bases, leaving 18 bases between them. CDR3 length: 13 residues. Germline assignment: CDR1 MNHEY and CDR2 SVGEGT.

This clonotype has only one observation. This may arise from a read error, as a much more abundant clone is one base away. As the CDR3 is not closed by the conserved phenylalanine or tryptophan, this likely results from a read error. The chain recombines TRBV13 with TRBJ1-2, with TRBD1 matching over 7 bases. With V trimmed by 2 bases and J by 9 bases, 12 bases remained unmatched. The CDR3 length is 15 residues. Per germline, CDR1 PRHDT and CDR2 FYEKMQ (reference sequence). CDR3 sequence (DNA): TGTGCCAGCAGCTTAAGTGAAGGGGGCGTTCTCAGCTACACCCTC. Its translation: CASSLSEGGVLSYTL.

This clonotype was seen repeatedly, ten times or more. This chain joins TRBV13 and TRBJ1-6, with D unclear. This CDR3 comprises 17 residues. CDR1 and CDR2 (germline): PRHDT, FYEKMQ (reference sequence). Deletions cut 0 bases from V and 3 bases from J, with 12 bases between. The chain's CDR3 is CASSLGRSGVYNSPLHF. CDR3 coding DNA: TGTGCCAGCAGCTTAGGCCGGTCCGGTGTCTATAATTCACCCCTCCACTTT.

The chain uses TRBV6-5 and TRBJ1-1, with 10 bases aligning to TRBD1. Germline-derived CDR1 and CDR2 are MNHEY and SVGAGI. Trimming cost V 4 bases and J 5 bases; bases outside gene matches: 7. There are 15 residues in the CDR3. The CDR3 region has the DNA TGTGCCAGCAGTTCCCTCCGGGACAGGGGAACTGAAGCTTTCTTT. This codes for CASSSLRDRGTEAFF.

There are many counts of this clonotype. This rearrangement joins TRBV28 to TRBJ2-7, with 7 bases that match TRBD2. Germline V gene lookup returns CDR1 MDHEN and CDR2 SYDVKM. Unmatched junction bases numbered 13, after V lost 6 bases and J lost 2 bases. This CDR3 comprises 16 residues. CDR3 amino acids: CASSPIGGGGTYEQYF. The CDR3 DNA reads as TGTGCCAGCAGCCCCATAGGCGGGGGTGGAACCTACGAGCAGTACTTC.

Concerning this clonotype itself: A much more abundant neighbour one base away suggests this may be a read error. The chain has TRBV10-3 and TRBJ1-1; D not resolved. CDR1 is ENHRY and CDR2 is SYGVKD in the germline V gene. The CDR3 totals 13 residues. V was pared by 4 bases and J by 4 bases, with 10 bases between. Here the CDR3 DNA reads TGTGCCATCAGTGGTACAGAGTGCACTGAAGCTTTCTTT. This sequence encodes CAISGTECTEAFF.

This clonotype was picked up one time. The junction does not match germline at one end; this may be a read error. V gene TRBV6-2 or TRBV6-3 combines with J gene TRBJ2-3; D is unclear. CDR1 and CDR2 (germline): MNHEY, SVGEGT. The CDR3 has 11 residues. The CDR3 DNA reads TGTGCCAGCAGTTACCGCCGGACGCCGTATTTT. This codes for CASSYRRTPYF.

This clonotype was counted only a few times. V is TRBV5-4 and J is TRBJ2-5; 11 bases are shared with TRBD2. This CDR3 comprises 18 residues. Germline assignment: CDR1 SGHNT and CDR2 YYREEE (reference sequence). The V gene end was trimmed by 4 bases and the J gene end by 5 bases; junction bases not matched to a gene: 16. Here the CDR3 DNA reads TGTGCCAGCAGCCCCGGGGGAATAGCGGGAGGGCCTGAGGAGACCCAGTACTTC. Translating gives CASSPGGIAGGPEETQYF.

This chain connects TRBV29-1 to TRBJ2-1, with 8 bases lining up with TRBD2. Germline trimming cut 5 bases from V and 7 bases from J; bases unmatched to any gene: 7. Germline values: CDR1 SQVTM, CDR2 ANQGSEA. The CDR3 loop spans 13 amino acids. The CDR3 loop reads CSVISGIKNEQFF. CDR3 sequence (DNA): TGCAGCGTTATTAGCGGGATTAAAAATGAGCAGTTCTTC.

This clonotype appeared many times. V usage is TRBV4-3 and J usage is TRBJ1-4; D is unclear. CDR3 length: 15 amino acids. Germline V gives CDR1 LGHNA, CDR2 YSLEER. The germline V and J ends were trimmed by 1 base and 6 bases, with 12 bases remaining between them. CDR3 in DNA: TGCGCCAGCAGCCAAGGGATGTCAGCCTATGAAAAACTGTTTTTT. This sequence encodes CASSQGMSAYEKLFF.

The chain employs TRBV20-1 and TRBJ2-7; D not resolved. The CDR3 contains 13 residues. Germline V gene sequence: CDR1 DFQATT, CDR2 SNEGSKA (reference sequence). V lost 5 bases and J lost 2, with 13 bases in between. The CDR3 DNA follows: TGCAGTGCTCCGGACGAAGAGCCCTACGAGCAGTACTTC. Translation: CSAPDEEPYEQYF.